One sample yielded the 7 T cell receptor beta chains listed below, sequenced in a study of CD8 T cells in Susac syndrome. A quantity of roughly 0.5 to 1 ug RNA underwent reverse transcription using random hexamers. TCRdb used MiXCR to reprocess the immunoSEQ multiplex PCR reads, holding one entry per CDR3 protein. The table includes some 100,000 distinct CDR3 sequences, 85% to 95% detected once. The sample was CD8+ T cells from PBMCs. The receptors here all came from a human donor in good health.

V and J are TRBV19 and TRBJ1-2, with D maybe TRBD1 (5 bases). V was cut by 3 bases and J by 2 bases, with 10 bases left in between. This CDR3 has 14 amino acids. The germline gives CDR1 LNHDA, CDR2 SQIVND (reference sequence). The CDR3 protein is CASSIGRVNYGYTF. CDR3 bases: TGTGCCAGTAGTATCGGCAGGGTGAACTATGGCTACACCTTC.

The chain has TRBV19 and TRBJ2-7; D is tentatively TRBD1 or TRBD2 (5 bases each). Germline V gives CDR1 LNHDA, CDR2 SQIVND (reference sequence). V lost 3 bases and J 2 bases, leaving 14 bases between the germline ends. The CDR3 covers 15 residues. The CDR3, as DNA: TGTGCCAGTAGTATCGGGGACCCCGCCGCCTACGAGCAGTACTTC. Translation: CASSIGDPAAYEQYF. The variable domain in full, with the rest retrieved from reference TRBV19 and TRBJ2-7, is DGGITQSPKYLFRKEGQNVTLSCEQNLNHDAMYWYRQDPGQGLRLIYYSQIVNDFQKGDIAEGYSVSREKKESFPLTVTSAQKNPTAFYLCASSIGDPAAYEQYFGPGTRLTVT.

V gene TRBV7-2 combines with J gene TRBJ2-3; 7 bases are shared with TRBD1. CDR3 length equals 14 residues. Germline CDR1 and CDR2: SGHTA and FQGNSA. V was clipped by 5 bases and J by 3 bases; unmatched bases: 5. This CDR3 is CASSPTGRTDTQYF. The CDR3 region has the DNA TGTGCCAGCAGCCCGACAGGGCGGACAGATACGCAGTATTTT.

This clonotype was observed a few times. The chain joins TRBV20-1 to TRBJ2-7; 7 nucleotides agree with TRBD1. Per the germline V gene, CDR1 is DFQATT and CDR2 is SNEGSKA (reference sequence). The CDR3 is made up of 17 amino acids. The ends lost 7 bases at V and 2 bases at J; junction bases unmatched: 20. CDR3 DNA: TGCAGTGGTGCTAGCACAGGGGCCCGGACTTATGCCTACGAGCAGTACTTC. Translation gives CSGASTGARTYAYEQYF.

The CDR3 DNA follows: TGTGCCAGCAGCTCGGACAGGGGGGAAGAAAAACTGTTTTTT. This encodes CASSSDRGEEKLFF. The chain combines TRBV7-2 with TRBJ1-4; TRBD1 agrees at 10 bases. The CDR3 runs 14 residues. CDR1 and CDR2 from the germline V gene are SGHTA and FQGNSA. Trimming took 4 bases from V and 8 from J; bases not matched to a gene: 4.

The chain is built from TRBV6-5 and TRBJ1-2; 10 bases fit TRBD1. The CDR3 is made up of 16 amino acids. Germline loops: CDR1 MNHEY, CDR2 SVGAGI. The V gene end was trimmed by 4 bases and the J gene end by 8 bases; junction bases not matched to a gene: 13. DNA for the CDR3: TGTGCCAGCAGTTCCGACAGGGGGCCTCTGGGGGAAGGCTACACCTTC. It encodes CASSSDRGPLGEGYTF.

The chain is built from TRBV10-2 and TRBJ2-7; D is possibly TRBD1 or TRBD2 (6 bases each). This CDR3 is 14 amino acids long. V lost 3 bases, J lost 3 bases, and 12 bases lay in between. The germline gives CDR1 WSHSY, CDR2 SAAADI. The CDR3 protein is CASSEQGLRYEQYF. CDR3 nucleotides: TGCGCCAGCAGTGAACAGGGACTGCGCTACGAGCAGTACTTC.